These 14 T cell receptor beta chains came from one sample sequenced in a study of T-cell memory formation after mild COVID-19. TCRdb redid the calling of the 5' RACE reads with MiXCR, one entry per CDR3 protein. The data contain fewer than 400,000 distinct CDR3 sequences, more than 15% of them singletons. The sample taken for sequencing was PBMCs or a T cell subset sorted from them (not recorded which). These receptors were taken from a man in his late teens or twenties who had mild COVID-19 (a few samples of this study predate the infection). Cell type and time point are not known.

This clonotype was detected only a few times. J is TRBJ2-1 and V is TRBV5-1, with TRBD2 matching 15 bases. The CDR3 spans 17 residues. The V and J ends lost 4 bases and 9 bases, in that order; junction bases with no gene match: 11. Germline V gene data show CDR1 as SGHRS and CDR2 as YFSETQ. In DNA, the CDR3 is TGCGCCAGCAGCAGTGGACTAGCGGGGGGGCTTGGTGGTGAGCAGTTCTTC. Its translation is CASSSGLAGGLGGEQFF. Variable domain in full (rest from reference TRBV5-1 and TRBJ2-1): KAGVTQTPRYLIKTRGQQVTLSCSPISGHRSVSWYQQTPGQGLQFLFEYFSETQRNKGNFPGRFSGRQFSNSRSEMNVSTLELGDSALYLCASSSGLAGGLGGEQFFGPGTRLTVL.

The chain has TRBV7-9 and TRBJ1-5; the D is unclear. Germline assignment: CDR1 SEHNR and CDR2 FQNEAQ (reference sequence). The CDR3 is 14 residues long. Trimming shortened V by 10 bases and J by 0 bases, and 13 bases separated the two germline ends. DNA of the CDR3: TGTGCCACCCGACTGGACGGTAGCAATCAGCCCCAGCATTTT. Translation: CATRLDGSNQPQHF.

The table lists this clonotype with a few counts. This chain links TRBV20-1 with TRBJ1-4; maybe TRBD1 (5 bases). Deletions cut 7 bases from V and 0 bases from J, with 18 bases between. Per the germline V gene, CDR1 is DFQATT and CDR2 is SNEGSKA (reference sequence). This CDR3 is built from 16 residues. CDR3 amino acids: CSVLMWGEPTNEKLFF. In nucleotides, the CDR3 is TGCAGTGTTCTAATGTGGGGGGAGCCAACTAATGAAAAACTGTTTTTT.

This clonotype occurred a few times. CDR3 coding DNA: TGTGCCAGCAGTTTTGGTAGCGGGGGGGACCCTGAGCAGTTCTTC. Translating gives CASSFGSGGDPEQFF. The gene calls are TRBV12-3 or TRBV12-4 and TRBJ2-1; 11 bases line up with TRBD2. This CDR3 has 15 residues. Trimming removed 3 bases from V and 9 bases from J; junction bases left unmatched: 7.

This clonotype was counted between two and nine times. V and J are TRBV7-3 and TRBJ1-1; 8 positions match TRBD1. Losses at the gene ends were 5 bases for V and 5 bases for J; bases not matched to a gene: 7. Germline V gives CDR1 SGHTA, CDR2 FQGTGA. The CDR3 has 14 amino acids. CDR3 nucleotides: TGTGCCAGCAGCGATCAGGGGGCTGGTACTGAAGCTTTCTTT. Protein product: CASSDQGAGTEAFF.

The J gene is TRBJ1-4, the V gene TRBV18, with D unresolved. This CDR3 spans 14 amino acids. From germline, CDR1 is KGHSH and CDR2 LQKENI. V dropped 4 bases and J dropped 0 bases, with 6 bases sitting between them. The CDR3 DNA is TGTGCCAGCTCACTCGACCCAACTAATGAAAAACTGTTTTTT. Its translation: CASSLDPTNEKLFF.

This clonotype was recorded at least ten times. The rearrangement links TRBV5-1 to TRBJ2-1; D ambiguous. V shed 3 bases and J shed 6 bases, with 4 bases lying between them. Germline V gives CDR1 SGHRS, CDR2 YFSETQ. CDR3 length equals 11 residues. The CDR3 sequence is CASSSSNEQFF. The CDR3 nucleotides read TGCGCCAGCAGCTCAAGCAATGAGCAGTTCTTC.

The table lists this clonotype with a count of one. This chain connects TRBV6-6 to TRBJ2-2, with D possibly TRBD1 on 5 matching bases. Germline-derived CDR1 and CDR2 are MNHNY and SVGAGI (reference sequence). This CDR3 spans 15 amino acids. V lost 2 bases and J 0 bases, leaving 7 bases between the germline ends. As DNA, the CDR3 is TGTGCCAGCAGTTACAGGGGCGCGAACACCGGGGAGCTGTTTTTT. This translates into CASSYRGANTGELFF.

The chain employs TRBV5-1 and TRBJ1-1, with D hard to call. Germline CDR1 reads SGHRS; CDR2 reads YFSETQ. V shed 4 bases and J shed 2 bases, with 9 bases lying between them. The CDR3 loop spans 13 amino acids. Written as DNA, the CDR3 is TGCGCCAGCAGCGGGCAGGTTAACACTGAAGCTTTCTTT. Amino acid sequence: CASSGQVNTEAFF.

The chain couples TRBV4-2 to TRBJ2-2; 9 nucleotides match TRBD1. V was clipped by 0 bases and J by 3 bases; unmatched bases: 5. Germline assignment: CDR1 LGHNA and CDR2 YNFKEQ. The CDR3 sequence is 17 residues long. Here the CDR3 reads CASSQDQGTGHTGELFF. CDR3 DNA: TGTGCCAGCAGCCAAGATCAGGGGACAGGGCACACCGGGGAGCTGTTTTTT.

DNA for the CDR3: TGTGCCAGCTCACCTTCTCATCAGCAGACCCACGAGCAGTACGTC. Protein sequence: CASSPSHQQTHEQYV. The V gene is TRBV18, the J gene TRBJ2-7; D is ambiguous. Looked up from germline, CDR1 is KGHSH and CDR2 is LQKENI. Between the trimmed V and J ends, which lost 3 bases and 5 bases, there was a span of 17 bases. The CDR3 has 15 residues.

The rearrangement joins TRBV4-2 to TRBJ1-5; a weak D match, TRBD1 (5 bases). Per germline, CDR1 LGHNA and CDR2 YNFKEQ. CDR3 size: 16 residues. Trimming pared 0 bases from V and 5 bases from J, leaving 14 bases between. As DNA, the CDR3 is TGTGCCAGCAGCCAAGAGCCGGGGCAGGGTGATCAGCCCCAGCATTTT. It translates to CASSQEPGQGDQPQHF.

The chain is built from TRBV21-1 and TRBJ2-7; the tabulated D call, TRBD1, remains unverified against the DNA. TRBV21-1 is shown as a pseudogene. This CDR3 is 17 amino acids long. The CDR3 DNA reads TGTGCCAGCAGCAAAAAAACTCCGGGACAGGGCCCCTACGAGCAGTACGTC. Its translation is CASSKKTPGQGPYEQYV.

This clonotype appeared many times. This chain connects TRBV30 to TRBJ2-5, with a possible D match to TRBD2 (6 bases). This CDR3 region has 13 residues. V was cut by 5 bases and J by 7 bases, with 17 bases left in between. The germline V gene has CDR1 GTSNPN and CDR2 SVGIG (reference sequence). The CDR3 coding sequence is TGTGCCTGGGGGGACTCCCACCCGGGGACCCAGTACTTC. Its protein is CAWGDSHPGTQYF. The entire variable domain, with the rest obtained from reference TRBV30 and TRBJ2-5, is as follows: SQTIHQWPATLVQPVGSPLSLECTVEGTSNPNLYWYRQAAGRGLQLLFYSVGIGQISSEVPQNLSASRPQDRQFILSSKKLLLSDSGFYLCAWGDSHPGTQYFGPGTRLLVL.